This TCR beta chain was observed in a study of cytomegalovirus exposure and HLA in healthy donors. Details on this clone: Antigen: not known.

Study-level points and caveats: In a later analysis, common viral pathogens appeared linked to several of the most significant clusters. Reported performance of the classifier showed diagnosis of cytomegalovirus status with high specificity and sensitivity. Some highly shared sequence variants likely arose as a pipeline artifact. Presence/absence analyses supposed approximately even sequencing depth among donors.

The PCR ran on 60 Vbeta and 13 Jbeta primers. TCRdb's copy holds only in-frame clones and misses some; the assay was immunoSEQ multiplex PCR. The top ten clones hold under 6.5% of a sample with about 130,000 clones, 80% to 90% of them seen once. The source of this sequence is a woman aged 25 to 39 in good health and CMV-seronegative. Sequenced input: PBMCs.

The DNA for the CDR3 is TGTGCCAACTCAAAGCGGGCCCCCAAAAACATTCAGTACTTC. Protein: CANSKRAPKNIQYF. The chain is built from TRBV27 and TRBJ2-4; possibly TRBD2 for D (6 bases). There are 14 residues in the CDR3. Trimming pared 10 bases from V and 2 bases from J, leaving 15 bases between. Per the germline V gene, CDR1 is MNHEY and CDR2 is SMNVEV (reference sequence).